This is a list of T cell receptor beta chains from one sample in a study of cytomegalovirus exposure and HLA in healthy donors. The assay was immunoSEQ multiplex PCR, and TCRdb's table has in-frame clones only and misses some. The sample holds about 67,000 clones, approximately 67% seen once. Source material: PBMCs. These receptors came from a woman aged 25 to 39 in good health and CMV-seronegative. Each CDR3 is given with its conserved first and last residue. A D gene is named only where the DNA matches it firmly. Expanded clones get a size class; other rows say once, few or many, or leave the size out.

j_gene | d_gene | abundance | v_gene | CDR3aa | CDR3nt
TRBJ2-2 | TRBD1 | NA | TRBV10-3 | CAISGGQVVTGELFF | TGTGCCATCAGCGGGGGACAGGTGGTGACCGGGGAGCTGTTTTTT
TRBJ2-7 | TRBD1 | once | TRBV27 | CASSTGQGAYEQYF | TGTGCCAGCAGTACCGGACAGGGCGCCTACGAGCAGTACTTC
TRBJ1-2 | NA | NA | TRBV5-5 | CASSVSSSYGYTF | TGTGCCAGCAGCGTCTCTTCCTCCTATGGCTACACCTTC
TRBJ2-1 | TRBD1 | NA | TRBV11-3 | CASSLEYRGYNEQFF | TGTGCCAGCAGCTTAGAGTACAGGGGATACAATGAGCAGTTCTTC
TRBJ2-5 | TRBD2 | NA | TRBV7-7 | CASSLAGLAEETQYF | TGTGCTAGCAGCTTAGCGGGACTAGCGGAAGAGACCCAGTACTTC
TRBJ2-7 | TRBD2 | NA | TRBV4-1 | CASSQFAALAGEDEQYF | TGCGCCAGCAGCCAATTCGCCGCACTAGCGGGGGAAGACGAGCAGTACTTC
TRBJ2-2 | TRBD1 | once | TRBV19 | CASSIDYPTGENTGELFF | TGTGCCAGTAGTATAGATTACCCGACAGGGGAGAACACCGGGGAGCTGTTTTTT
TRBJ1-2 | NA | few | TRBV5-6 | CASSLVSVPGYTF | TGTGCCAGCAGCTTGGTATCTGTCCCTGGCTACACCTTC
TRBJ1-2 | TRBD1 | NA | TRBV5-1 | CASRWDRGRLGYTF | TGCGCCAGCAGGTGGGACAGGGGCAGGCTAGGCTACACCTTC
TRBJ1-5 | NA | NA | TRBV28 | CASRPRGWSNQPQHF | TGTGCCAGCAGACCCAGGGGTTGGAGCAATCAGCCCCAGCATTTT
TRBJ1-6 | TRBD1 | NA | TRBV11-3 | CASSFSQGASPLHF | TGTGCCAGCAGCTTTAGCCAGGGGGCTTCACCCCTCCACTTT
TRBJ1-2 | TRBD1 | NA | TRBV4-3 | CASSQETGVYYGYTF | TGCGCCAGCAGCCAAGAGACAGGGGTTTACTATGGCTACACCTTC
TRBJ2-7 | TRBD1 | NA | TRBV5-1 | CASSLPGQGEEKQYF | TGCGCCAGCAGCCTACCGGGACAGGGTGAGGAAAAGCAGTACTTC
TRBJ1-1 | TRBD1 | NA | TRBV5-6 | CASSKGDRENTEAFF | TGTGCCAGCAGCAAGGGGGACAGGGAGAACACTGAAGCTTTCTTT
TRBJ2-3 | TRBD2 | NA | TRBV19 | CASSPRTSGEIDTQYF | TGTGCCAGTAGTCCCCGGACTAGCGGGGAAATAGATACGCAGTATTTT
TRBJ1-5 | TRBD1 | NA | TRBV28 | CASGSRQGVNQPQHF | TGTGCCAGCGGCTCAAGACAGGGTGTGAATCAGCCCCAGCATTTT
TRBJ1-5 | NA | NA | TRBV28 | CASSLQGYLSGNQPQHF | TGTGCCAGCAGTTTACAGGGTTATCTTTCCGGCAATCAGCCCCAGCATTTT
TRBJ2-7 | TRBD1 | NA | TRBV2 | CASSSTGAVYEQYF | TGTGCCAGCAGTTCGACAGGGGCAGTATACGAGCAGTACTTC
TRBJ2-5 | TRBD1 | NA | TRBV27 | CASNSLGQGQETQYF | TGTGCCAGCAATTCCCTCGGACAGGGCCAAGAGACCCAGTACTTC
TRBJ1-4 | TRBD1 | NA | TRBV5-5 | CASSLSTGTATNEKLFF | TGTGCCAGCAGCTTGTCGACTGGGACAGCAACTAATGAAAAACTGTTTTTT
TRBJ2-7 | NA | NA | TRBV6-1 | CASSVGLRSSYEQYF | TGTGCCAGCAGTGTAGGACTCCGGAGCTCCTACGAGCAGTACTTC
TRBJ2-2 | TRBD1 | NA | TRBV6-6 | CASSPPDRGDTGELFF | TGTGCCAGCAGTCCCCCGGACAGGGGAGACACCGGGGAGCTGTTTTTT
TRBJ1-5 | NA | NA | TRBV7-2 | CASSPTRAVGDQPQHF | TGTGCCAGCAGCCCCACGAGGGCGGTAGGCGATCAGCCCCAGCATTTT
TRBJ1-1 | NA | NA | TRBV5-1 | CASSLGRVGAITEAFF | TGCGCCAGCAGCTTGGGCAGGGTGGGGGCGATAACTGAAGCTTTCTTT
TRBJ1-2 | NA | few | TRBV6-1 | CASSVRQGIYGYTF | TGTGCCAGCAGTGTAAGGCAGGGGATCTATGGCTACACCTTC
TRBJ1-2 | NA | NA | TRBV9 | CASSGEGGDYGYTF | TGTGCCAGCAGTGGGGAAGGGGGAGACTATGGCTACACCTTC
TRBJ1-1 | NA | NA | TRBV6-1 | CASSPGFTNTEAFF | TGTGCCAGCAGTCCAGGGTTTACGAACACTGAAGCTTTCTTT
TRBJ1-1 | NA | NA | TRBV6-6 | CASSSQTENTEAFF | TGTGCCAGCAGTTCTCAGACAGAAAACACTGAAGCTTTCTTT
TRBJ2-6 | TRBD2 | few | TRBV19 | CASMGGDSSGANVLTF | TGTGCCAGTATGGGGGGGGACTCCTCTGGGGCCAACGTCCTGACTTTC
TRBJ1-5 | NA | few | TRBV2 | CASRLYSNQPQHF | TGTGCCAGCAGACTGTATAGCAATCAGCCCCAGCATTTT
TRBJ1-1 | TRBD1 | few | TRBV7-9 | CASSSQDRETQAFF | TGTGCCAGCAGCTCCCAGGACAGGGAAACTCAAGCTTTCTTT
TRBJ2-3 | TRBD2 | NA | TRBV4-3 | CASSQDQGPGGDTQYF | TGCGCCAGCAGCCAAGATCAGGGTCCGGGGGGGGATACGCAGTATTTT
TRBJ1-2 | TRBD1 | NA | TRBV19 | CASSIDTGTGNYGYTF | TGTGCCAGTAGTATAGATACCGGGACAGGGAACTATGGCTACACCTTC
TRBJ2-1 | TRBD2 | NA | TRBV5-5 | CASSLAGGAHNEQFF | TGTGCCAGCAGCTTGGCGGGGGGGGCCCACAATGAGCAGTTCTTC
TRBJ1-2 | NA | NA | TRBV4-1 | CASSQDLISVYGYTF | TGCGCCAGCAGCCAAGATCTGATATCGGTCTATGGCTACACCTTC